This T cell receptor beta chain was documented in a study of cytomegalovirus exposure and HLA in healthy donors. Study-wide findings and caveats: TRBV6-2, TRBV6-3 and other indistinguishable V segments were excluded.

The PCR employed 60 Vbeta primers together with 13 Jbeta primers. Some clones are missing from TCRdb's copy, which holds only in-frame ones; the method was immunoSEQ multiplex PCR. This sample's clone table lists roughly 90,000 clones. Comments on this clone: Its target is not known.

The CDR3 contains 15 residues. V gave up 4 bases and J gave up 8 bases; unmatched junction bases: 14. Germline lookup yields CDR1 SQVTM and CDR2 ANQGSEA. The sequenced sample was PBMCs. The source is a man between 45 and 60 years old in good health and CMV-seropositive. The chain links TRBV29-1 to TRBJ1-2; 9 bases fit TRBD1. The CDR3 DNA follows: TGCAGCGTTGGCGGGTCCGGGACAGGGATTAAGGGCTACACCTTC. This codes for CSVGGSGTGIKGYTF.